Below, 3 T cell receptor beta chains from the same sample are listed, as sequenced in a study of Graves' ophthalmopathy and Graves' hyperthyroidism. Researchers took RNA transcripts and amplified TCR beta CDR3 regions from them. Second-round multiplex PCR followed a first-round RT-PCR using HTBI primers. Using its own MiXCR run on the multiplex PCR reads, TCRdb lists one record per CDR3 protein. Of fewer than 350,000 distinct CDR3 sequences in the sample, roughly 16% are singletons; the top ten hold 10% to 15%. The sequencing input was peripheral blood. All receptors derive from an adult man with Graves' ophthalmopathy.

In its sample, this clonotype was seen many times. The chain couples TRBV12-3 or TRBV12-4 to TRBJ1-3, with no clear D. This CDR3 contains 15 residues. V gave up 6 bases and J gave up 4 bases, with 16 bases separating them. The CDR3 sequence: CASRTEGRAGNTIYF. DNA for the CDR3: TGTGCCAGCAGAACCGAAGGGCGGGCAGGAAACACCATATATTTT.

This clonotype showed up many times. The chain recombines TRBV15 with TRBJ2-5; 8 bases align to TRBD2. The V and J ends lost 1 base and 5 bases, in that order; junction bases with no gene match: 6. The length of the CDR3 is 15 residues. CDR1 and CDR2 from the germline V gene are LNHNV and YYDKDF (reference sequence). This CDR3 is CATSRAGRALETQYF. The CDR3 bases are TGTGCCACCAGCAGAGCCGGGAGGGCCTTGGAGACCCAGTACTTC. Combining the CDR3 with reference TRBV15 and TRBJ2-5 gives the whole variable domain DAMVIQNPRYQVTQFGKPVTLSCSQTLNHNVMYWYQQKSSQAPKLLFHYYDKDFNNEADTPDNFQSRRPNTSFCFLDIRSPGLGDTAMYLCATSRAGRALETQYFGPGTRLLVL.

The table lists this clonotype with many counts. The chain recombines TRBV5-1 with TRBJ1-1; D is uncertain. The V end lost 1 base, the J end lost 1 base, and 8 bases lay between the germline ends. This CDR3 is built from 14 residues. Germline V lookup: CDR1 SGHRS, CDR2 YFSETQ. CDR3 in amino acids: CASSLSPQNTEAFF. Written as DNA, the CDR3 is TGCGCCAGCAGCTTGAGCCCACAGAACACTGAAGCTTTCTTT.